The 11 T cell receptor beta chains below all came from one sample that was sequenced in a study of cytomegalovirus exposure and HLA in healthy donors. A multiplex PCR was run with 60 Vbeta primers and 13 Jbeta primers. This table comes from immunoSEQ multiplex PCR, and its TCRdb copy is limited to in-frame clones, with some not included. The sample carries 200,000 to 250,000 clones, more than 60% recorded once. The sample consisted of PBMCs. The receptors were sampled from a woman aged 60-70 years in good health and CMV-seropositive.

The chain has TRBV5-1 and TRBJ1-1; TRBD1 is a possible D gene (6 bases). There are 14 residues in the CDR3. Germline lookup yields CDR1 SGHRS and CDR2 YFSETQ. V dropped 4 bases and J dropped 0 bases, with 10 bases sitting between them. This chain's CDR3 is CASSPDRMNTEAFF. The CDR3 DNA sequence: TGCGCCAGCAGCCCGGACAGAATGAACACTGAAGCTTTCTTT.

The CDR3 sequence is CASSSRAQGGGYTF. CDR3 sequence (DNA): TGTGCCAGCAGCTCAAGGGCGCAGGGAGGTGGCTACACCTTC. The chain is built from TRBV7-6 and TRBJ1-2; D perhaps matches TRBD1 (5 bases). CDR3 length: 14 amino acids. V was shortened by 4 bases and J by 7 bases, with 16 bases between the two germline ends. The germline CDR1 and CDR2 sequences are SGHVS and FNYEAQ.

CDR3 protein: CASSGPSRGEQYF. CDR3 bases: TGTGCCAGCAGCGGACCCAGCAGGGGCGAGCAGTACTTC. The chain is built from TRBV9 and TRBJ2-7; weak D call: TRBD1 (6 bases). Germline V gene data show CDR1 as SGDLS and CDR2 as YYNGEE. The V end lost 3 bases, the J end lost 6 bases, and 13 bases lay between the germline ends. This CDR3 is 13 amino acids long.

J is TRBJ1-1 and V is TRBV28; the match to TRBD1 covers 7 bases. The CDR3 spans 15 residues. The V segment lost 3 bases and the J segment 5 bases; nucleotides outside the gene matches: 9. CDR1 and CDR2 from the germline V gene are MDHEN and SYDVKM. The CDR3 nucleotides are TGTGCCAGCAGTTTTCGGAGGGGGCGAGGGACTGAAGCTTTCTTT. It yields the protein CASSFRRGRGTEAFF.

CDR3 DNA: TGTGCCAGCAGTTACTTTGGACAGAGCAATCAGCCCCAGCATTTT. Amino acids: CASSYFGQSNQPQHF. The chain joins TRBV6-6 to TRBJ1-5; perhaps TRBD1 as D (6 bases). CDR1 MNHNY and CDR2 SVGAGI come from the germline V gene (reference sequence). Trimming removed 1 base at V and 1 base at J, with 8 bases between. The CDR3 consists of 15 residues.

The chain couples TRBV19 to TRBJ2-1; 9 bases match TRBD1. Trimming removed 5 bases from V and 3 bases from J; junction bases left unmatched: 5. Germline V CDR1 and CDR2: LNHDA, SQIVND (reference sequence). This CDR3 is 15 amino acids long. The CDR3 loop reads CASSAGQGVYNEQFF. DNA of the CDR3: TGTGCCAGTAGTGCGGGACAGGGAGTCTACAATGAGCAGTTCTTC.

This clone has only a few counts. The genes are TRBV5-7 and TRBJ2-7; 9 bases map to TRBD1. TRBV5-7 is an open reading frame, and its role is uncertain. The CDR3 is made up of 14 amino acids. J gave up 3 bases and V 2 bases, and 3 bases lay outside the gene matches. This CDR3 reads CASSFGTGSYEQYF. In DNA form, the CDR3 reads TGTGCCAGCAGCTTCGGGACAGGGAGCTACGAGCAGTACTTC.

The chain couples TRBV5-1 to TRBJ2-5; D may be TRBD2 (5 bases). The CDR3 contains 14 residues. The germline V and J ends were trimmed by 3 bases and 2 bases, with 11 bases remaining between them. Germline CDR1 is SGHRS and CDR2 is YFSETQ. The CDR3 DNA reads TGCGCCAGCAGCTACCGAGCGGAGCAAGAGACCCAGTACTTC. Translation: CASSYRAEQETQYF.

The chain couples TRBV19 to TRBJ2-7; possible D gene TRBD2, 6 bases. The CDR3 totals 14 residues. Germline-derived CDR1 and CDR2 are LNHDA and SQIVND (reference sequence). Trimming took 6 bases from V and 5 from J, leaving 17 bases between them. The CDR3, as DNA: TGTGCCAGTAGCAGGGACGTCGGGGGAGACGAGCAGTACTTC. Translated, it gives CASSRDVGGDEQYF.

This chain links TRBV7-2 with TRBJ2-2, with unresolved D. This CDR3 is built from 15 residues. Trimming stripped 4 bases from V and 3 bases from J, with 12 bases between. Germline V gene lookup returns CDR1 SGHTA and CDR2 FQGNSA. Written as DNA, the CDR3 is TGTGCCAGCAGCTCTTACACCGAACACACCGGGGAGCTGTTTTTT. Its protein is CASSSYTEHTGELFF.

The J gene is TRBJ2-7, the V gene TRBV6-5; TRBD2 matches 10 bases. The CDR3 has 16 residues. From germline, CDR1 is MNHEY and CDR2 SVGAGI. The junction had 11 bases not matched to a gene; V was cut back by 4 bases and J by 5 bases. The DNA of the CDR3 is TGTGCCAGCAGTTTGAAAAGCGGGAGGGCCGACCACGAGCAGTACTTC. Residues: CASSLKSGRADHEQYF.